What follows are 25 T cell receptor beta chains derived from one specimen sequenced in a study of cytomegalovirus exposure and HLA in healthy donors. It was with 60 Vbeta and 13 Jbeta primers that the PCR ran. The data were produced by immunoSEQ multiplex PCR, yet TCRdb's version contains in-frame clones alone and is incomplete. This table holds over 150,000 clones, about 82% found once. Sample: PBMCs. Receptor source: a woman in her 30s in good health and CMV-seropositive.

CDR3 coding DNA: TGTGCCAGCAGCCGGGACAGAAATCAGCCCCAGCATTTT. Translating it yields CASSRDRNQPQHF. The chain combines TRBV5-6 with TRBJ1-5, with 7 bases identical to TRBD1. V dropped 4 bases and J dropped 4; count of bases not matched to a gene: 2. CDR1 and CDR2 (germline): SGHDT, YYEEEE. The CDR3 sequence is 13 residues long.

The chain carries TRBV5-1 and TRBJ2-1; the match to TRBD2 covers 10 bases. The CDR3 has 16 amino acids. Germline-derived CDR1 and CDR2 are SGHRS and YFSETQ. J lost 4 bases, V lost 2 bases, and 6 bases had no gene match. CDR3 residues: CASSFSLAGIYNEQFF. The DNA of the CDR3 is TGCGCCAGCAGCTTTTCACTAGCGGGAATTTACAATGAGCAGTTCTTC.

V usage is TRBV2 and J usage is TRBJ1-5, with D uncertain. V was cut by 3 bases and J by 1 base, with 4 bases left in between. The CDR3 has 13 residues. Germline V CDR1 and CDR2: SNHLY, FYNNEI. DNA of the CDR3: TGTGCCAGCAGTGATCGGAGCAATCAGCCCCAGCATTTT. Translating it yields CASSDRSNQPQHF.

The V gene is TRBV11-1, the J gene TRBJ2-7, with D possibly TRBD1 on 7 matching bases. Trimming took off 5 bases at V and 3 bases at J, with 20 bases between the two ends. Per germline, CDR1 SGHAT and CDR2 FQDESV (reference sequence). The CDR3 is 16 residues long. The CDR3 sequence is CASSPRQGTGLYEQYF. CDR3 DNA sequence: TGTGCCAGCAGCCCTAGACAGGGCACGGGACTCTACGAGCAGTACTTC.

This clone was counted once. This chain connects TRBV5-1 to TRBJ2-2, with D hard to call. The germline V gene encodes CDR1 SGHRS and CDR2 YFSETQ. V lost 3 bases, J lost 5 bases, and 11 bases lay in between. The CDR3 is made up of 14 amino acids. The CDR3 sequence: CASSSYSGTGELFF. The CDR3 coding sequence is TGCGCCAGCAGCTCATACAGTGGGACCGGGGAGCTGTTTTTT.

V usage is TRBV6-1 and J usage is TRBJ2-5; D is perhaps TRBD2 (5 bases). Trimming left V 7 bases short and J 2 bases short, with 17 bases between. This CDR3 has 15 amino acids. Germline CDR1 and CDR2: MNHNS and SASEGT. The CDR3 here is CASTTRASRQETQYF. For the CDR3, the DNA is TGTGCCAGCACGACCCGGGCTAGCCGTCAAGAGACCCAGTACTTC.

CDR3 nucleotide sequence: TGTGCCAGCAGCTCCACCGGGACAGGGCCCCATGGCTACACCTTC. It specifies CASSSTGTGPHGYTF. This chain joins TRBV5-4 and TRBJ1-2, with 9 bases that match TRBD1. Per the germline V gene, CDR1 is SGHNT and CDR2 is YYREEE (reference sequence). This CDR3 spans 15 amino acids. J gave up 6 bases and V 3 bases, and 9 bases lay outside the gene matches.

The V gene is TRBV7-2, the J gene TRBJ2-2, with a tentative D call TRBD1 (5 bases). In germline, CDR1 is SGHTA, CDR2 FQGNSA. The CDR3 is 16 residues long. Trimming removed 4 bases at V and 1 base at J, with 13 bases between. CDR3 bases: TGTGCCAGCAGCTCAAAACAGGATATGAACACCGGGGAGCTGTTTTTT. Encoded protein: CASSSKQDMNTGELFF.

This chain connects TRBV5-1 to TRBJ2-2; 10 nucleotides align to TRBD2. With V trimmed by 2 bases and J by 3 bases, 10 bases remained unmatched. Germline CDR1 and CDR2: SGHRS and YFSETQ. The CDR3 extends over 18 amino acids. In DNA form, the CDR3 reads TGCGCCAGCAGCTTAAGCGGGGGGGCCGGTTTGGACACCGGGGAGCTGTTTTTT. It specifies CASSLSGGAGLDTGELFF.

Written as DNA, the CDR3 is TGCGCCAGCAGCCCGAGGGGGCCGCAGAACACTGAAGCTTTCTTT. Translating it yields CASSPRGPQNTEAFF. The chain links TRBV5-1 to TRBJ1-1; 7 bases line up with TRBD1. Germline V lookup: CDR1 SGHRS, CDR2 YFSETQ. V lost 4 bases and J lost 1; bases outside the gene matches: 7. The length of the CDR3 is 15 residues.

The genes are TRBV27 and TRBJ1-2, with 9 bases aligning to TRBD1. The germline V gene has CDR1 MNHEY and CDR2 SMNVEV (reference sequence). V was pared by 0 bases and J by 4 bases, with 12 bases of the junction left unmatched. This CDR3 comprises 18 residues. CDR3 in amino acids: CASSLSGTGRGYGYGYTF. The CDR3 DNA reads as TGTGCCAGCAGTTTATCCGGGACAGGGAGGGGCTATGGCTATGGCTACACCTTC.

This clone was found a few times. The rearrangement uses TRBV19 and TRBJ1-2; D not certain. This CDR3 has 15 residues. The germline V gene has CDR1 LNHDA and CDR2 SQIVND (reference sequence). The V and J ends lost 0 bases and 6 bases respectively, with 14 bases between them. CDR3 coding DNA: TGTGCCAGTAGTATAGATTGGCTCGGGAGGAATGGCTACACCTTC. Amino acids: CASSIDWLGRNGYTF.

This clone turned up a few times. The chain couples TRBV2 to TRBJ2-1; possibly TRBD1 for D (5 bases). Germline CDR1 SNHLY, CDR2 FYNNEI. With 10 bases removed from V and 0 bases from J, the gap between germline ends came to 13 bases. The CDR3 contains 14 residues. The CDR3 DNA reads as TGTGCCATCCTACAGGACCTCTCCTACAATGAGCAGTTCTTC. It specifies CAILQDLSYNEQFF.

This clone has more than one count but fewer than ten. This sequence joins TRBV5-1 and TRBJ2-7, with D perhaps TRBD2 (5 bases). Germline CDR1 is SGHRS and CDR2 is YFSETQ. V was clipped by 2 bases and J by 6 bases, with 18 bases between them. This CDR3 spans 15 amino acids. The CDR3 spells CASSFREGQSGEQYF. As DNA, the CDR3 is TGCGCCAGCAGCTTCCGGGAAGGGCAATCGGGCGAGCAGTACTTC.

V gene TRBV5-1 combines with J gene TRBJ1-5; D gene ambiguous. V gave up 0 bases and J gave up 6 bases, with 10 bases separating them. This CDR3 comprises 14 residues. Germline-derived CDR1 and CDR2 are SGHRS and YFSETQ. The CDR3 DNA sequence: TGCGCCAGCAGCTTGGATGAGGGAAGTCAGCCCCAGCATTTT. Residues: CASSLDEGSQPQHF.

The DNA of the CDR3 is TGTGCCAGCAGTGAAACCCCGAGGGACAGGAACTATGGCTACACCTTC. The encoded protein is CASSETPRDRNYGYTF. The genes are TRBV6-1 and TRBJ1-2; 8 bases align to TRBD1. Trimming cost V 2 bases and J 2 bases; bases outside gene matches: 7. CDR1 is MNHNS, CDR2 SASEGT, per germline. The CDR3 contains 16 residues.

The genes are TRBV19 and TRBJ1-1, with D maybe TRBD1 (5 bases). CDR3 length: 12 residues. Trimming removed 3 bases at V and 6 bases at J, with 8 bases between. Per germline, CDR1 LNHDA and CDR2 SQIVND (reference sequence). The DNA for the CDR3 is TGTGCCAGTAGTATCGGGGGTTCTGAAGCTTTCTTT. This gives the protein CASSIGGSEAFF.

V gene TRBV5-1 combines with J gene TRBJ2-6; a weak D match, TRBD1 (5 bases). The germline V gene has CDR1 SGHRS and CDR2 YFSETQ. This CDR3 has 15 amino acids. The V end lost 4 bases, the J end lost 0 bases, and 8 bases lay between the germline ends. In DNA, the CDR3 is TGCGCCAGCAGCATGACAGCCTCTGGGGCCAACGTCCTGACTTTC. This sequence encodes CASSMTASGANVLTF.

This CDR3 reads CASSLEGNSGNTIYF. The CDR3 nucleotides are TGCGCCAGCAGCTTGGAGGGGAACTCTGGAAACACCATATATTTT. This chain connects TRBV5-1 to TRBJ1-3; possible D gene TRBD1, 5 bases. Germline CDR1 SGHRS, CDR2 YFSETQ. The CDR3 covers 15 residues. V was pared by 0 bases and J by 0 bases, with 7 bases between.

This chain joins TRBV19 and TRBJ1-1, with D maybe TRBD1 (5 bases). Trimming took 3 bases from V and 1 from J, leaving 9 bases between them. The CDR3 is 14 amino acids. Germline lookup yields CDR1 LNHDA and CDR2 SQIVND (reference sequence). CDR3 in DNA: TGTGCCAGTAGTATCTTAGGGGAGAACACTGAAGCTTTCTTT. Its translation: CASSILGENTEAFF.

V and J are TRBV4-3 and TRBJ2-2; perhaps TRBD2 as D (6 bases). CDR1 is LGHNA, CDR2 YSLEER, per germline. The CDR3 runs to 17 residues. Trimming left V 0 bases short and J 3 bases short, with 14 bases between. The CDR3 sequence: CASSQDVRGYDTGELFF. As DNA, the CDR3 is TGCGCCAGCAGCCAAGATGTTCGGGGGTATGACACCGGGGAGCTGTTTTTT.

The V and J genes are TRBV18 and TRBJ2-1; no firm D call. CDR1 and CDR2 (germline): KGHSH, LQKENI. CDR3 size: 14 residues. V dropped 3 bases and J dropped 4 bases, with 10 bases sitting between them. The CDR3 bases are TGTGCCAGCTCACCGGGCCCTGCTTACAATGAGCAGTTCTTC. The encoded protein is CASSPGPAYNEQFF.

V usage is TRBV14 and J usage is TRBJ2-5; TRBD1 matches 11 bases. The last part of the DNA fits TRBJ2-7 better; the J call may be wrong. This CDR3 spans 14 amino acids. Germline V gene lookup returns CDR1 SGHDN and CDR2 FVKESK. The CDR3 DNA reads TGTGCCAGCAGCCATTGGACAGGGGGCGACGAGCAGTACTTC. This codes for CASSHWTGGDEQYF.

This clone has only a few counts. The chain is built from TRBV7-3 and TRBJ1-1, with a possible D match to TRBD1 (6 bases). With 4 bases removed from V and 3 bases from J, the gap between germline ends came to 12 bases. Germline CDR1 and CDR2: SGHTA and FQGTGA. The CDR3 extends over 14 amino acids. The CDR3 sequence is CASSSSGVYTEAFF. The CDR3, as DNA: TGTGCCAGCAGCTCTTCAGGGGTTTACACTGAAGCTTTCTTT.

V and J are TRBV30 and TRBJ2-3, with D perhaps matching TRBD2 (6 bases). The CDR3 length is 15 residues. Per the germline V gene, CDR1 is GTSNPN and CDR2 is SVGIG (reference sequence). V shed 2 bases and J shed 0 bases, with 12 bases lying between them. In nucleotides, the CDR3 is TGTGCCTGGAGTCCGGGGGTCTCGAGCACAGATACGCAGTATTTT. It codes for CAWSPGVSSTDTQYF.